Presented here are 2 T cell receptor beta chains from one specimen sequenced in a study of blood T cell repertoires in COVID-19. The table came from immunoSEQ multiplex PCR; TCRdb's copy has only in-frame clones and leaves some out. Of about 200,000 clones in the sample, 84% were seen once. What was sequenced was peripheral blood. The receptors were gathered from a human donor in a cohort sampled during active COVID-19.

The rearrangement uses TRBV3-1 (or the pseudogene TRBV3-2) and TRBJ1-4; D is uncertain. The CDR3 is 14 residues long. The germline V gene encodes CDR1 LGHDT and CDR2 YNNKEL (reference sequence). Trimming pared 7 bases from V and 0 bases from J, leaving 9 bases between. CDR3 in DNA: TGTGCCAGCACAACTTTAGCAACTAATGAAAAACTGTTTTTT. Amino acids: CASTTLATNEKLFF.

The gene calls are TRBV12-3 or TRBV12-4 and TRBJ2-3; 7 bases align to TRBD1. The trim removed 7 bases at V and 9 bases at J, leaving 10 bases unmatched. CDR3 length: 13 residues. DNA for the CDR3: TGTGCCAGCATGAGGGACAGTCCTAGGACGCAGTATTTT. This encodes CASMRDSPRTQYF.